This entry lists 21 T cell receptor beta chains sequenced from one sample in a study of blood T cell repertoires in COVID-19 (dated by TCRdb to 2020 to 2022). Libraries came from the immunoSEQ multiplex PCR assay. In its TCRdb copy, this immuneACCESS table keeps in-frame sequences only and misses some clones. Where compared with another copy, unresolved V genes explain less than half of these, and the others have no known cause. The sample includes roughly 120,000 clones, with over 80% observed a single time. The ten largest clones take up approximately 4.2% of the sample. The sequenced material came from peripheral blood. These receptors were collected from a woman aged 45-65 years with acute or convalescent COVID-19.

This chain joins TRBV5-8 and TRBJ2-7; D is possibly TRBD1 (6 bases). The germline V and J ends were trimmed by 3 bases and 3 bases, with 13 bases remaining between them. The germline CDR1 and CDR2 sequences are SGHTS and YDEGEE. CDR3 length: 14 amino acids. CDR3 coding DNA: TGTGCCAGCAGCTCGCCCCGGACAGTCTACGAGCAGTACTTC. Residues: CASSSPRTVYEQYF. The whole variable domain, filled in from reference TRBV5-8 and TRBJ2-7, reads EAGVTQSPTHLIKTRGQQATLRCSPISGHTSVYWYQQALGLGLQFLLWYDEGEERNRGNFPPRFSGRQFPNYSSELNVNALELEDSALYLCASSSPRTVYEQYFGPGTRLTVT.

The genes are TRBV19 and TRBJ1-1; D perhaps matches TRBD1 (5 bases). V dropped 6 bases and J dropped 6 bases, with 14 bases sitting between them. CDR1 is LNHDA and CDR2 is SQIVND in the germline V gene (reference sequence). The CDR3 covers 13 residues. CDR3: CASSPRQPPEAFF. CDR3 coding DNA: TGTGCCAGTAGCCCTAGACAGCCCCCTGAAGCTTTCTTT.

The V gene is TRBV10-3, the J gene TRBJ1-4; TRBD1 might be the D (5 bases). Per the germline V gene, CDR1 is ENHRY and CDR2 is SYGVKD. CDR3 length: 14 amino acids. V dropped 6 bases and J dropped 6 bases, with 14 bases sitting between them. The CDR3 DNA follows: TGTGCCATCAGCGACAGTCCGGTAGATGAAAAACTGTTTTTT. It codes for CAISDSPVDEKLFF.

CDR3 amino acids: CASSDEDRGSYEQYF. CDR3 nucleotide sequence: TGTGCCAGCAGCGATGAGGACAGGGGCTCCTACGAGCAGTACTTC. This chain uses TRBV14 with TRBJ2-7; 9 nucleotides line up with TRBD1. This CDR3 contains 15 residues. The V gene end was trimmed by 5 bases and the J gene end by 0 bases; junction bases not matched to a gene: 5. Germline assignment: CDR1 SGHDN and CDR2 FVKESK.

The chain recombines TRBV24-1 with TRBJ2-5; D unresolved. Per germline, CDR1 KGHDR and CDR2 SFDVKD. Trimming took off 9 bases at V and 2 bases at J, with 12 bases between the two ends. This CDR3 is built from 13 residues. CDR3 sequence: CATRGSEQETQYF. The CDR3 DNA reads as TGTGCCACCCGCGGTTCGGAACAAGAGACCCAGTACTTC.

This clone was found once. The V gene is TRBV7-9, the J gene TRBJ2-3; TRBD1 agrees at 8 bases. Germline V gene lookup returns CDR1 SEHNR and CDR2 FQNEAQ (reference sequence). V was clipped by 6 bases and J by 0 bases; unmatched bases: 8. This CDR3 region has 16 residues. This chain's CDR3 is CASSPFDRGSTDTQYF. CDR3 in DNA: TGTGCCAGCAGTCCCTTTGACAGGGGAAGCACAGATACGCAGTATTTT.

The V call is TRBV6-5, the J call TRBJ2-5; D remains ambiguous. This CDR3 has 13 amino acids. The V end was cut by 3 bases, the J end by 5 bases, with 10 bases between. Germline assignment: CDR1 MNHEY and CDR2 SVGAGI. The CDR3 sequence is CASSYLVRETQYF. As DNA, the CDR3 is TGTGCCAGCAGTTATCTAGTACGGGAGACCCAGTACTTC.

V usage is TRBV19 and J usage is TRBJ1-5; maybe TRBD1 (5 bases). Germline V gene sequence: CDR1 LNHDA, CDR2 SQIVND (reference sequence). The CDR3 has 18 residues. With 4 bases removed from V and 4 bases from J, the gap between germline ends came to 23 bases. CDR3 loop: CASSRYPSPGNVNQPQHF. CDR3 bases: TGTGCCAGTAGTAGGTACCCTTCACCAGGGAATGTAAATCAGCCCCAGCATTTT.

The chain couples TRBV19 to TRBJ1-2, with 7 bases identical to TRBD1. Germline trimming cut 5 bases from V and 5 bases from J; bases unmatched to any gene: 8. CDR1 and CDR2 from the germline V gene are LNHDA and SQIVND (reference sequence). CDR3 length equals 14 residues. The CDR3 bases are TGTGCCAGTAGTGTCGACAGGGATCGATATGGCTACACCTTC. It encodes CASSVDRDRYGYTF.

V and J are TRBV19 and TRBJ1-5; D remains ambiguous. This CDR3 is built from 15 residues. V lost 6 bases to trimming and J lost 0 bases, with 12 bases between them. Germline values: CDR1 LNHDA, CDR2 SQIVND (reference sequence). The CDR3 DNA reads TGTGCCAGTAGCCTCGGACTGAATAGCAATCAGCCCCAGCATTTT. Amino acids: CASSLGLNSNQPQHF.

This chain joins TRBV15 and TRBJ2-3; tentative D call: TRBD2 (7 bases). V was trimmed by 0 bases and J by 7 bases, leaving 23 bases between them. This CDR3 is 18 amino acids long. Germline lookup yields CDR1 LNHNV and CDR2 YYDKDF (reference sequence). This CDR3 is CATSRDIRRGRGDHTQYF. For the CDR3, the DNA is TGTGCCACCAGCAGAGACATAAGGCGGGGGCGCGGGGACCATACGCAGTATTTT. The entire variable domain, with the rest obtained from reference TRBV15 and TRBJ2-3, is as follows: DAMVIQNPRYQVTQFGKPVTLSCSQTLNHNVMYWYQQKSSQAPKLLFHYYDKDFNNEADTPDNFQSRRPNTSFCFLDIRSPGLGDTAMYLCATSRDIRRGRGDHTQYFGPGTRLTVL.

CDR3 loop: CASSLGRLNTGELFF. The DNA of the CDR3 is TGTGCCAGCAGCTTAGGCAGGCTGAACACCGGGGAGCTGTTTTTT. The genes are TRBV7-8 and TRBJ2-2; D unclear. The V gene's germline CDR1 is SGHVS and CDR2 FQNEAQ. V lost 1 base and J lost 1, with 7 bases in between. The CDR3 sequence is 15 residues long.

The chain carries TRBV6-5 and TRBJ1-4, with 7 positions matching TRBD1. The germline V gene has CDR1 MNHEY and CDR2 SVGAGI. V shed 2 bases and J 7 bases; nucleotides not matched to a gene: 10. The CDR3 runs 16 residues. CDR3 bases: TGTGCCAGCAGTTACGGGCCACAGGGGCTGAGTGAAAAACTGTTTTTT. Amino acid sequence: CASSYGPQGLSEKLFF.

The J gene is TRBJ1-1, the V gene TRBV7-9; a weak D match, TRBD1 (5 bases). V gave up 5 bases and J gave up 1 base, with 8 bases separating them. Germline CDR1 SEHNR, CDR2 FQNEAQ (reference sequence). This CDR3 spans 13 amino acids. The CDR3 region is CASSTTENTEAFF. CDR3 in DNA: TGTGCCAGCAGCACGACAGAGAACACTGAAGCTTTCTTT.

V gene TRBV4-3 combines with J gene TRBJ1-4; D is unresolved. The CDR3 is 14 amino acids. With 8 bases removed from V and 3 bases from J, the gap between germline ends came to 13 bases. Germline values: CDR1 LGHNA, CDR2 YSLEER. CDR3 sequence (DNA): TGCGCCAGCGCTTCCCGTCCGGCTAATGAAAAACTGTTTTTT. This encodes CASASRPANEKLFF.

The chain joins TRBV9 to TRBJ1-4; D possibly corresponds to TRBD1 (6 bases). Germline V CDR1 and CDR2: SGDLS, YYNGEE. There are 13 residues in the CDR3. V lost 0 bases and J lost 12, with 12 bases in between. CDR3 nucleotides: TGTGCCAGCAGCGTAGCTATCGCAGGGGAACTGTTTTTT. Translation gives CASSVAIAGELFF.

The gene calls are TRBV30 and TRBJ2-5, with D possibly TRBD2 on 6 matching bases. The germline CDR1 and CDR2 sequences are GTSNPN and SVGIG (reference sequence). The CDR3 sequence is 11 residues long. V lost 3 bases and J lost 5, with 7 bases in between. CDR3: CAWSAGETQYF. Here the CDR3 DNA reads TGTGCCTGGAGCGCGGGGGAGACCCAGTACTTC. Full variable domain (remainder filled in from reference TRBV30 and TRBJ2-5): SQTIHQWPATLVQPVGSPLSLECTVEGTSNPNLYWYRQAAGRGLQLLFYSVGIGQISSEVPQNLSASRPQDRQFILSSKKLLLSDSGFYLCAWSAGETQYFGPGTRLLVL.

The chain recombines TRBV6-5 with TRBJ1-3; D ambiguous. Germline loops: CDR1 MNHEY, CDR2 SVGAGI. The CDR3 spans 13 residues. V shed 8 bases and J shed 1 base, with 9 bases lying between them. CDR3 protein: CASVITSGNTIYF. CDR3 sequence (DNA): TGTGCCAGCGTTATCACATCTGGAAACACCATATATTTT.

The chain recombines TRBV28 with TRBJ1-1, with no clear D. Germline CDR1 and CDR2: MDHEN and SYDVKM. This CDR3 spans 11 amino acids. V lost 5 bases, J lost 4 bases, and 5 bases lay in between. This CDR3 reads CASSHTTEAFF. CDR3 nucleotide sequence: TGTGCCAGCAGTCACACCACTGAAGCTTTCTTT.

The chain uses TRBV19 and TRBJ1-1, with 8 bases aligning to TRBD1. In germline, CDR1 is LNHDA, CDR2 SQIVND (reference sequence). V trimming: 3 bases; J trimming: 1 base; junction bases outside the gene matches: 4. The CDR3 has 15 amino acids. CDR3 bases: TGTGCCAGTAGTATCGAAGGACAGGGGAACACTGAAGCTTTCTTT. This translates into CASSIEGQGNTEAFF. The complete variable domain, with remaining parts taken from reference TRBV19 and TRBJ1-1, reads DGGITQSPKYLFRKEGQNVTLSCEQNLNHDAMYWYRQDPGQGLRLIYYSQIVNDFQKGDIAEGYSVSREKKESFPLTVTSAQKNPTAFYLCASSIEGQGNTEAFFGQGTRLTVV.

CDR3 in DNA: TGTGCCAGCAGTTCACATCTCCGGGACACAGATTCACCCCTCCACTTT. The encoded protein is CASSSHLRDTDSPLHF. The rearrangement uses TRBV3-1 (or the pseudogene TRBV3-2) and TRBJ1-6, with D perhaps matching TRBD1 (6 bases). The CDR3 spans 16 residues. CDR1 LGHDT and CDR2 YNNKEL come from the germline V gene (reference sequence). The V gene lost 6 bases and the J gene lost 8 bases, with 20 bases spanning the gap.